Listed below are T cell receptor beta chains from one sample, sequenced in a study of control samples from healthy donors and cancer patients. Profiled with immunoSEQ multiplex PCR; TCRdb holds only in-frame clones, not every one. Of tens of thousands of clones listed, 94% are singletons. Input material: blood. These receptors were collected from a man aged 25 to 45 in good health. Both conserved end residues are part of each CDR3.

j_call | v_call | cdr3_length | cdr3_aa
TRBJ2-4 | TRBV4-3 | 13 | CASSRDRENIQYF
TRBJ1-1 | TRBV28 | 13 | CASSPAGTVEAFF
TRBJ2-7 | TRBV4-3 | 14 | CASSQGWGDYEQYF
TRBJ1-6 | TRBV18 | 17 | CASSPPRRALRNSPLHF
TRBJ1-4 | TRBV9 | 15 | CASSPWEATNEKLFF
TRBJ1-6 | TRBV9 | 18 | CASSVGLGGLDMGSPLHF
TRBJ1-2 | TRBV30 | 13 | CAWSPTGWEGYTF
TRBJ2-6 | TRBV27 | 15 | CASSFLYTGANVLTF
TRBJ2-7 | TRBV27 | 15 | CASSLGGGRTYEQYF
TRBJ2-7 | TRBV5-1 | 15 | CASSLSGTTGYEQYF
TRBJ1-2 | TRBV7-3 | 14 | CASSNPGREVGYTF
TRBJ2-1 | TRBV4-1 | 14 | CASSIQSSYNEQFF
TRBJ2-5 | TRBV9 | 14 | CASSLGTSSETQYF
TRBJ1-6 | TRBV9 | 14 | CASSEGQGASPLHF
TRBJ2-5 | TRBV19 | 16 | CASSPFLSGPQETQYF
TRBJ1-5 | TRBV6-1 | 15 | CASSDADPVNQPQHF
TRBJ2-7 | TRBV7-9 | 15 | CASSLTAANHYEQYF
TRBJ1-2 | TRBV6-5 | 15 | CASSISGQINYGYTF
TRBJ1-3 | TRBV28 | 17 | CASSPPGLKSSGNTIYF
TRBJ1-5 | TRBV6-5 | 14 | CASRGPYSNQPQHF
TRBJ1-6 | TRBV15 | 18 | CATSRVVGQGLRNSPLHF
TRBJ2-1 | TRBV28 | 14 | CASTVSGSYNEQFF
TRBJ1-5 | TRBV19 | 15 | CAGSLTGARNQPQHF
TRBJ2-5 | TRBV5-6 | 14 | CASSRRQTRETQYF
TRBJ1-1 | TRBV20-1 | 14 | CSASEGQGGPEAFF
TRBJ1-4 | TRBV5-6 | 18 | CASSPGTGGAASAEKLFF
TRBJ2-6 | TRBV27 | 18 | CASSNRDSILRGANVLTF
TRBJ1-4 | TRBV30 | 16 | CAWSVPGRMGDEKLFF
TRBJ1-5 | TRBV7-2 | 16 | CASSPGQGYSNQPQHF
TRBJ1-1 | TRBV13 | 14 | CASSLLQINTEAFF
TRBJ1-2 | TRBV7-2 | 11 | CASSLVGGYTF
TRBJ2-1 | TRBV6-4 | 14 | CASSDPGPNSEQFF
TRBJ2-7 | TRBV5-1 | 12 | CASSLTSDEQYF
TRBJ2-3 | TRBV30 | 14 | CAWMGAGGADTQYF
TRBJ1-1 | TRBV14 | 15 | CASSHGDRLNTEAFF
TRBJ2-1 | TRBV4-1 | 17 | CASSQPRWVRSYNEQFF
TRBJ1-4 | TRBV7-2 | 14 | CASSLVGQTEKLFF
TRBJ2-2 | TRBV7-2 | 14 | CASSTSALAGELFF
TRBJ2-7 | TRBV6-2/TRBV6-3 | 15 | CASSLYGTDSYEQYF
TRBJ1-3 | TRBV5-5 | 16 | CASSLDPQGSGNTIYF
TRBJ1-3 | TRBV18 | 15 | CASSPNQSSGNTIYF
TRBJ2-5 | TRBV28 | 16 | CASSYPLGRGDETQYF
TRBJ2-2 | TRBV4-1 | 15 | CASSQGWGAAGELFF
TRBJ2-3 | TRBV3-1/TRBV3-2 | 14 | CASREWAGGDTQYF
TRBJ2-1 | TRBV28 | 16 | CASSQSRRDRDREQFF